These 9 T cell receptor beta chains were sequenced from one sample in a study of long-term antiretroviral therapy in people with HIV. Survey level was the resolution at which the v3.0 immunoSEQ assay ran. Profiling relied on immunoSEQ multiplex PCR, and the TCRdb table lists in-frame clones only, not all of them. Among about 30,000 clones, 80% were seen once, and the ten largest hold about 7.3%. Material: unsorted PBMCs, obtained 0.3 years after starting antiretroviral therapy. These receptors all come from a man aged 35-49 years with HIV.

V gene TRBV4-1 combines with J gene TRBJ2-7, with TRBD1 identical over 11 bases. Germline CDR1 and CDR2: MGHRA and YSYEKL. The CDR3 is 14 residues long. The ends lost 1 base at V and 6 bases at J; junction bases unmatched: 2. The CDR3 DNA sequence: TGCGCCAGCAGCCAAGTTGGGACAGGGGGCGAGCAGTACTTC. Translation: CASSQVGTGGEQYF.

V usage is TRBV6-5 and J usage is TRBJ1-5, with TRBD1 identical over 8 bases. Germline CDR1 is MNHEY and CDR2 is SVGAGI. The CDR3 covers 14 residues. J gave up 0 bases and V 6 bases, and 1 base lay outside the gene matches. CDR3 coding DNA: TGTGCCAGCAGGCAGGGGGCTAGCAATCAGCCCCAGCATTTT. Amino acid sequence: CASRQGASNQPQHF.

V and J are TRBV6-4 and TRBJ2-7; D is ambiguous. CDR1 and CDR2 (germline): MRHNA, SNTAGT. The germline V and J ends were trimmed by 5 bases and 0 bases, with 8 bases remaining between them. The CDR3 sequence is 13 residues long. CDR3: CASSPGPSYEQYF. CDR3 nucleotides: TGTGCCAGCAGTCCAGGACCCTCCTACGAGCAGTACTTC.

This clone showed up just once. The CDR3 region is CATSITGGAGETQYF. CDR3 DNA sequence: TGTGCCACCAGCATAACAGGGGGCGCAGGAGAGACCCAGTACTTC. The rearrangement links TRBV15 to TRBJ2-5; 9 bases are shared with TRBD1. The CDR3 loop spans 15 amino acids. The J segment lost 4 bases and the V segment lost 4 bases, leaving 7 bases of the junction unmatched. Germline V gene lookup returns CDR1 LNHNV and CDR2 YYDKDF (reference sequence). The full variable domain, its missing parts supplied by reference TRBV15 and TRBJ2-5, is DAMVIQNPRYQVTQFGKPVTLSCSQTLNHNVMYWYQQKSSQAPKLLFHYYDKDFNNEADTPDNFQSRRPNTSFCFLDIRSPGLGDTAMYLCATSITGGAGETQYFGPGTRLLVL.

The chain recombines TRBV5-1 with TRBJ2-5, with 8 bases identical to TRBD1. With 5 bases clipped from V and 1 base from J, the junction kept 4 bases outside the gene matches. Germline CDR1 and CDR2: SGHRS and YFSETQ. The CDR3 runs to 14 residues. Here the CDR3 DNA reads TGCGCCAGCAGGGCGCAGGGGGCCCAAGAGACCCAGTACTTC. Protein: CASRAQGAQETQYF.

The chain joins TRBV7-8 to TRBJ1-2, with TRBD1 as a possible D gene (5 bases). There are 14 residues in the CDR3. Germline V gives CDR1 SGHVS, CDR2 FQNEAQ. V lost 5 bases, J lost 4 bases, and 14 bases lay in between. CDR3 in DNA: TGTGCCAGCAGCCCCGTGGGAGGGGTCTATGGCTACACCTTC. Its protein is CASSPVGGVYGYTF. The full variable domain, its missing parts supplied by reference TRBV7-8 and TRBJ1-2, is GAGVSQSPRYKVAKRGQDVALRCDPISGHVSLFWYQQALGQGPEFLTYFQNEAQLDKSGLPSDRFFAERPEGSVSTLKIQRTQQEDSAVYLCASSPVGGVYGYTFGSGTRLTVV.

CDR3 residues: CASSSFVRGKANEQFF. CDR3 sequence (DNA): TGCGCCAGCAGCTCCTTTGTCAGGGGGAAGGCCAATGAGCAGTTCTTC. The chain carries TRBV4-1 and TRBJ2-1; TRBD1 matches at 7 bases. Germline V gives CDR1 MGHRA, CDR2 YSYEKL. The CDR3 spans 16 residues. V gave up 5 bases and J gave up 6 bases; unmatched junction bases: 13.

The table lists this clone with a few counts. The chain employs TRBV30 and TRBJ1-6, with 10 nucleotides matching TRBD1. CDR1 GTSNPN and CDR2 SVGIG come from the germline V gene (reference sequence). V was pared by 1 base and J by 7 bases, with 1 base of the junction left unmatched. The CDR3 is 14 residues long. The CDR3 reads CAWSAGQGNSPLHF. The CDR3 nucleotides read TGTGCCTGGAGTGCGGGACAGGGGAATTCACCCCTCCACTTT.

The rearrangement links TRBV5-1 to TRBJ1-1; D uncertain. This CDR3 has 14 residues. V was trimmed by 3 bases and J by 0 bases, leaving 9 bases between them. Germline CDR1 is SGHRS and CDR2 is YFSETQ. The CDR3 protein is CASSSRAMNTEAFF. CDR3 nucleotide sequence: TGCGCCAGCAGCTCGAGGGCCATGAACACTGAAGCTTTCTTT.